These 30 T cell receptor beta chains were sequenced from one sample in a study of graft-versus-host responses after intestinal transplantation. The data were produced by immunoSEQ multiplex PCR, yet TCRdb's version contains in-frame clones alone and is incomplete. Found here are about 39,000 clones, around 92% of them singletons; the top ten hold around 7%. This material consisted of PBMCs, taken 260 to 270 days after transplant. These receptors were collected from a human patient who received an intestinal transplant, so some T cells may come from the graft donor.

This clone was detected only once. The CDR3 region is CASSLALRDRANSPLHF. The CDR3 nucleotides read TGCGCCAGCAGCTTGGCCCTTAGGGACAGGGCGAATTCACCCCTCCACTTT. The V gene is TRBV5-1, the J gene TRBJ1-6; TRBD1 aligns across 9 bases. The CDR3 is made up of 17 amino acids. Losses at the gene ends were 0 bases for V and 7 bases for J; bases not matched to a gene: 8. CDR1 and CDR2 from the germline V gene are SGHRS and YFSETQ.

This chain connects TRBV5-6 to TRBJ1-6; TRBD1 matches 8 bases. The V and J ends lost 1 base and 4 bases, in that order; junction bases with no gene match: 1. Germline V lookup: CDR1 SGHDT, CDR2 YYEEEE. The CDR3 is 15 residues long. CDR3 DNA: TGTGCCAGCAGCTTGCGGACAGGGTATAATTCACCCCTCCACTTT. Translation gives CASSLRTGYNSPLHF. Combining the CDR3 with reference TRBV5-6 and TRBJ1-6 gives the whole variable domain DAGVTQSPTHLIKTRGQQVTLRCSPKSGHDTVSWYQQALGQGPQFIFQYYEEEERQRGNFPDRFSGHQFPNYSSELNVNALLLGDSALYLCASSLRTGYNSPLHFGNGTRLTVT.

This clone was seen just once. The V call is TRBV19, the J call TRBJ2-7; tentatively, D is TRBD2 (5 bases). CDR3 length equals 14 residues. Trimming removed 2 bases at V and 3 bases at J, with 11 bases between. CDR1 is LNHDA and CDR2 is SQIVND in the germline V gene (reference sequence). CDR3 DNA: TGTGCCAGTAGTATACGGGGAGCTCTCTACGAGCAGTACTTC. This sequence encodes CASSIRGALYEQYF. Complete variable domain (other parts from reference TRBV19 and TRBJ2-7): DGGITQSPKYLFRKEGQNVTLSCEQNLNHDAMYWYRQDPGQGLRLIYYSQIVNDFQKGDIAEGYSVSREKKESFPLTVTSAQKNPTAFYLCASSIRGALYEQYFGPGTRLTVT.

The chain couples TRBV6-1 to TRBJ2-5, with D unclear. The better agreement between TRBJ2-7 and the DNA end casts doubt on the J call. The germline gives CDR1 MNHNS, CDR2 SASEGT. The CDR3 runs to 11 residues. CDR3 residues: CASSEIDEQYF. As DNA, the CDR3 is TGTGCCAGCAGTGAAATTGACGAGCAGTACTTC.

The chain has TRBV6-5 and TRBJ1-5; no firm D call. V was clipped by 1 base and J by 5 bases, with 3 bases between them. Germline CDR1 and CDR2: MNHEY and SVGAGI. This CDR3 comprises 12 residues. The CDR3, as DNA: TGTGCCAGCAGTTACTTGGATCAGCCCCAGCATTTT. Translation gives CASSYLDQPQHF.

V and J are TRBV6-6 and TRBJ2-7; a weak D match, TRBD1 (6 bases). This CDR3 has 15 amino acids. Germline CDR1 MNHNY, CDR2 SVGAGI (reference sequence). V dropped 2 bases and J dropped 3 bases, with 14 bases sitting between them. CDR3 in amino acids: CASSYRGTANYEQYF. As DNA, the CDR3 is TGTGCCAGCAGTTACAGGGGGACGGCAAACTACGAGCAGTACTTC.

V usage is TRBV12-5 and J usage is TRBJ2-2; D gene unclear. This CDR3 region has 14 residues. V was shortened by 4 bases and J by 1 base, with 7 bases between the two germline ends. Germline V CDR1 and CDR2: LGHNT, FRNRAP. The CDR3 loop reads CASGYGLNTGELFF. The CDR3 region has the DNA TGTGCTAGTGGTTATGGGTTGAACACCGGGGAGCTGTTTTTT.

V gene TRBV7-6 combines with J gene TRBJ2-5, with TRBD2 identical over 8 bases. The CDR3 runs to 19 residues. Germline CDR1 is SGHVS and CDR2 is FNYEAQ. V trimming: 5 bases; J trimming: 2 bases; junction bases outside the gene matches: 19. This CDR3 reads CASSPISGGTSIEQETQYF. CDR3 sequence (DNA): TGTGCCAGCAGCCCTATAAGCGGGGGCACCTCGATTGAACAAGAGACCCAGTACTTC.

The genes are TRBV10-2 and TRBJ1-2; 7 bases line up with TRBD1. Per the germline V gene, CDR1 is WSHSY and CDR2 is SAAADI. Trimming cost V 4 bases and J 3 bases; bases outside gene matches: 8. The CDR3 is 15 residues long. The CDR3 region is CASSVRRQGDYGYTF. In DNA, the CDR3 is TGCGCCAGCAGTGTGAGGAGACAGGGCGACTATGGCTACACCTTC.

This chain connects TRBV4-1 to TRBJ2-5; tentative D call: TRBD2 (5 bases). This CDR3 contains 14 residues. V gave up 1 base and J gave up 1 base, with 7 bases separating them. In germline, CDR1 is MGHRA, CDR2 YSYEKL. The CDR3 region is CASSQGLSQETQYF. Written as DNA, the CDR3 is TGCGCCAGCAGCCAAGGACTAAGCCAAGAGACCCAGTACTTC.

This chain connects TRBV19 to TRBJ2-5; D possibly matches TRBD1 or TRBD2 (5 bases each). Germline CDR1 LNHDA, CDR2 SQIVND (reference sequence). The CDR3 sequence is 13 residues long. V was clipped by 5 bases and J by 5 bases, with 12 bases between them. The CDR3 sequence is CASSLGARETQYF. Written as DNA, the CDR3 is TGTGCCAGTAGTCTCGGGGCGCGGGAGACCCAGTACTTC. Looking up the rest from reference TRBV19 and TRBJ2-5 gives the full variable domain: DGGITQSPKYLFRKEGQNVTLSCEQNLNHDAMYWYRQDPGQGLRLIYYSQIVNDFQKGDIAEGYSVSREKKESFPLTVTSAQKNPTAFYLCASSLGARETQYFGPGTRLLVL.

The genes are TRBV5-6 and TRBJ1-6; a weak D match, TRBD1 (5 bases). The CDR3 is 13 residues long. Germline CDR1 reads SGHDT; CDR2 reads YYEEEE. The V end was cut by 4 bases, the J end by 8 bases, with 10 bases between. The CDR3 protein is CASSLGGYSPLHF. The CDR3 nucleotides read TGTGCCAGCAGCCTCGGGGGGTATTCACCCCTCCACTTT.

The chain employs TRBV6-6 and TRBJ2-7, with D unresolved. There are 10 residues in the CDR3. Germline V gives CDR1 MNHNY, CDR2 SVGAGI (reference sequence). The V end was cut by 5 bases, the J end by 5 bases, with 4 bases between. DNA of the CDR3: TGTGCCAGCAGTGAAGACGAGCAGTACTTC. It is translated as CASSEDEQYF.

The rearrangement links TRBV4-1 to TRBJ1-2, with 8 bases matching TRBD1. Germline CDR1 MGHRA, CDR2 YSYEKL. V lost 8 bases to trimming and J lost 2 bases; unmatched junction nucleotides: 1. CDR3 size: 12 residues. The CDR3 nucleotides read TGCGCCAGCGGACAGGGCAACTATGGCTACACCTTC. It specifies CASGQGNYGYTF.

The chain links TRBV5-1 to TRBJ2-4; the D gene is possibly TRBD1 (5 bases). The CDR3 is 13 amino acids. Looked up from germline, CDR1 is SGHRS and CDR2 is YFSETQ. V lost 4 bases to trimming and J lost 6 bases, with 11 bases between them. The DNA of the CDR3 is TGCGCCAGCAGCCAACTTCAGGGAAACATTCAGTACTTC. It is translated as CASSQLQGNIQYF.

The chain has TRBV27 and TRBJ1-6; perhaps TRBD1 as D (6 bases). CDR3 length: 16 amino acids. The ends were cut back, 2 bases at V and 10 bases at J, with 18 bases in the middle. Germline V lookup: CDR1 MNHEY, CDR2 SMNVEV (reference sequence). As DNA, the CDR3 is TGTGCCAGCAGTTTAAAACGGGACACGAGGACGTCACCCCTCCACTTT. It codes for CASSLKRDTRTSPLHF.

The V gene is TRBV19, the J gene TRBJ2-6; TRBD2 agrees at 8 bases. Germline trimming cut 4 bases from V and 4 bases from J; bases unmatched to any gene: 3. The CDR3 is 15 residues long. The germline CDR1 and CDR2 sequences are LNHDA and SQIVND (reference sequence). The CDR3 reads CASSTSGSGANVLTF. CDR3 in DNA: TGTGCCAGTAGTACTAGCGGGTCCGGGGCCAACGTCCTGACTTTC.

The rearrangement links TRBV6-6 to TRBJ1-3, with D possibly being TRBD1 (5 bases). The CDR3 loop spans 13 amino acids. Trimming stripped 7 bases from V and 4 bases from J, with 11 bases between. In germline, CDR1 is MNHNY, CDR2 SVGAGI (reference sequence). The CDR3 loop is CASIDSVGNTIYF. CDR3 DNA: TGTGCCAGCATTGACAGCGTAGGAAACACCATATATTTT.

The rearrangement joins TRBV7-9 to TRBJ2-1, with unresolved D. Germline V gene lookup returns CDR1 SEHNR and CDR2 FQNEAQ (reference sequence). Trimming removed 3 bases from V and 7 bases from J, with 13 bases in between. The CDR3 covers 14 residues. CDR3: CASSFLGSGNEQFF. The CDR3 nucleotides read TGTGCCAGCAGCTTTTTGGGGTCGGGTAATGAGCAGTTCTTC. The whole variable domain, filled in from reference TRBV7-9 and TRBJ2-1, reads DTGVSQNPRHKITKRGQNVTFRCDPISEHNRLYWYRQTLGQGPEFLTYFQNEAQLEKSRLLSDRFSAERPKGSFSTLEIQRTEQGDSAMYLCASSFLGSGNEQFFGPGTRLTVL.

V is TRBV19 and J is TRBJ2-3; 10 positions agree with TRBD1. Germline V gene sequence: CDR1 LNHDA, CDR2 SQIVND (reference sequence). The J segment lost 6 bases and the V segment lost 7 bases, leaving 4 bases of the junction unmatched. This CDR3 is built from 13 residues. The CDR3: CASMDRGVDTQYF. In DNA, the CDR3 is TGTGCCAGTATGGACAGGGGGGTTGATACGCAGTATTTT.

The chain joins TRBV11-3 to TRBJ2-3; a possible D gene is TRBD2 (5 bases). The germline gives CDR1 SGHNT, CDR2 YENEEA. The V and J ends lost 2 bases and 3 bases respectively, with 6 bases between them. This CDR3 is built from 13 residues. This CDR3 reads CASSLSGTDTQYF. In nucleotides, the CDR3 is TGTGCCAGCAGCTTATCGGGAACAGATACGCAGTATTTT.

This clone is a singleton in its sample. The chain recombines TRBV28 with TRBJ2-7; 7 bases line up with TRBD2. V shed 1 base, J shed 0 bases, and the junction held 6 bases outside the gene matches. Germline CDR1 MDHEN, CDR2 SYDVKM. The length of the CDR3 is 16 residues. CDR3 loop: CASSLSQGGSSYEQYF. In DNA, the CDR3 is TGTGCCAGCAGTTTATCCCAGGGCGGGAGCTCCTACGAGCAGTACTTC.

The V and J genes are TRBV6-5 and TRBJ1-1; perhaps TRBD1 as D (5 bases). V lost 6 bases and J 4 bases, leaving 12 bases between the germline ends. The germline CDR1 and CDR2 sequences are MNHEY and SVGAGI. The CDR3 runs 13 residues. DNA for the CDR3: TGTGCCAGCAGACCGGGACTTTTCACTGAAGCTTTCTTT. Its protein product is CASRPGLFTEAFF.

This sequence joins TRBV30 and TRBJ2-6; 7 nucleotides agree with TRBD2. The junction had 6 bases not matched to a gene; V was cut back by 3 bases and J by 4 bases. The CDR3 is 15 residues long. CDR1 is GTSNPN and CDR2 is SVGIG in the germline V gene (reference sequence). The CDR3 spells CAWSPGGVGANVLTF. Here the CDR3 DNA reads TGTGCCTGGAGCCCTGGGGGGGTCGGGGCCAACGTCCTGACTTTC.

V is TRBV5-4 and J is TRBJ2-3, with TRBD2 identical over 11 bases. J lost 2 bases, V lost 2 bases, and 10 bases had no gene match. The germline CDR1 and CDR2 sequences are SGHNT and YYREEE (reference sequence). This CDR3 has 18 residues. CDR3 amino acids: CASSFPPTSGGNTDTQYF. DNA for the CDR3: TGTGCCAGCAGCTTCCCGCCTACTAGCGGGGGTAACACAGATACGCAGTATTTT. The full variable domain, in which reference TRBV5-4 and TRBJ2-3 provide the parts outside the CDR3, is ETGVTQSPTHLIKTRGQQVTLRCSSQSGHNTVSWYQQALGQGPQFIFQYYREEENGRGNFPPRFSGLQFPNYSSELNVNALELDDSALYLCASSFPPTSGGNTDTQYFGPGTRLTVL.

This chain links TRBV4-1 with TRBJ2-3, with TRBD2 matching 11 bases. The CDR3 has 15 residues. V was pared by 2 bases and J by 5 bases, with 3 bases of the junction left unmatched. Germline V gene lookup returns CDR1 MGHRA and CDR2 YSYEKL. The CDR3 is CASSQSSGGLDTQYF. CDR3 nucleotide sequence: TGCGCCAGCAGCCAATCTAGCGGGGGGTTAGATACGCAGTATTTT.

The J gene is TRBJ2-3, the V gene TRBV4-1, with D uncertain. Per the germline V gene, CDR1 is MGHRA and CDR2 is YSYEKL. The CDR3 has 15 residues. The V end lost 2 bases, the J end lost 3 bases, and 12 bases lay between the germline ends. Here the CDR3 DNA reads TGCGCCAGCAGCCAAAAGGCCCACTTTACAGATACGCAGTATTTT. Translation: CASSQKAHFTDTQYF.

The chain joins TRBV4-2 to TRBJ1-4, with 11 bases fitting TRBD1. Per the germline V gene, CDR1 is LGHNA and CDR2 is YNFKEQ. This CDR3 is built from 16 residues. V shed 0 bases, J shed 8 bases, and the junction held 5 bases outside the gene matches. The CDR3 bases are TGTGCCAGCAGCCAAGACATGGACAGGGGGCACGAAAAACTGTTTTTT. Translated: CASSQDMDRGHEKLFF.

The rearrangement uses TRBV6-5 and TRBJ2-7, with TRBD1 matching over 7 bases. J gave up 4 bases and V 5 bases, and 8 bases lay outside the gene matches. The CDR3 has 14 amino acids. CDR1 and CDR2 from the germline V gene are MNHEY and SVGAGI. In DNA, the CDR3 is TGTGCCAGCAGTCATCCAGACAGGGTATACGAGCAGTACTTC. Translated: CASSHPDRVYEQYF.

The rearrangement uses TRBV5-1 and TRBJ1-1; D is ambiguous. The CDR3 contains 13 residues. Trimming took 10 bases from V and 0 from J, leaving 13 bases between them. Per germline, CDR1 SGHRS and CDR2 YFSETQ. CDR3 sequence: CASQEWLNTEAFF. CDR3 nucleotides: TGCGCCTCGCAGGAGTGGTTGAACACTGAAGCTTTCTTT.